This T cell receptor (beta chain) appears in the sequencing data of a study of T cell responses to AZD1222 COVID-19 vaccine. Study results and limitations: It was only a handful of AZD1222 recipients who were seropositive at baseline. No day 14 peak samples; only post-peak repertoires were characterized. Females made up more of the donors, who were largely white British, and clonal diversity may have come out too low. At 160-218 and 743-854, vaccine-associated CD4 TCRs were dominant, and they spanned spike.

This clone is a singleton in its sample. Its antigen is undetermined. Produced via immunoSEQ multiplex PCR; TCRdb's table is partial and in-frame only. The sample holds around 75,000 clones, around 88% seen once. Sequencing used peripheral blood, obtained 28 days after the second dose of the MenACWY control vaccine. The clonotype comes from an adult who received the MenACWY meningococcal vaccine as a control.

CDR3: CASSLWDRVRYEQFF. For the CDR3, the DNA is TGTGCCAGCAGCTTGTGGGACAGGGTAAGGTATGAGCAGTTCTTC. The genes are TRBV5-6 and TRBJ2-1; TRBD1 agrees at 9 bases. The J segment lost 8 bases and the V segment lost 1 base, leaving 7 bases of the junction unmatched. Per germline, CDR1 SGHDT and CDR2 YYEEEE. The CDR3 loop spans 15 amino acids. Variable domain in full (rest from reference TRBV5-6 and TRBJ2-1): DAGVTQSPTHLIKTRGQQVTLRCSPKSGHDTVSWYQQALGQGPQFIFQYYEEEERQRGNFPDRFSGHQFPNYSSELNVNALLLGDSALYLCASSLWDRVRYEQFFGPGTRLTVL.